Below are 4 T cell receptor beta chains sequenced from a single sample in a study of blood T cell repertoires in COVID-19. Only in-frame clones appear in the TCRdb table, and some are missing; sequencing was by immunoSEQ multiplex PCR. The sample lists nearly 400,000 clones, just under 90% occurring once. The specimen sequenced was PBMCs or T cells enriched from blood (not recorded which). The source is a woman in her twenties or thirties who had recovered from COVID-19.

This clone has a single count. The J gene is TRBJ1-5, the V gene TRBV30; D not resolved. Germline CDR1 and CDR2: GTSNPN and SVGIG (reference sequence). Deletions cut 0 bases from V and 4 bases from J, with 10 bases between. This CDR3 has 14 amino acids. CDR3 sequence reads: CAWSVPGLNQPQHF. CDR3 coding DNA: TGTGCCTGGAGTGTACCTGGGCTTAATCAGCCCCAGCATTTT.

In its sample, this clone was seen once. The gene calls are TRBV3-1 (or the pseudogene TRBV3-2) and TRBJ2-1; the D gene is possibly TRBD1 (5 bases). CDR1 and CDR2 from the germline V gene are LGHDT and YNNKEL (reference sequence). The germline V and J ends were trimmed by 1 base and 5 bases, with 12 bases remaining between them. CDR3 length: 15 amino acids. CDR3 coding DNA: TGTGCCAGCAGCCAAGTGGCAGGGATAAACAATGAGCAGTTCTTC. As protein: CASSQVAGINNEQFF.

CDR3 sequence: CSVSRTSPGELFF. CDR3 DNA: TGCAGCGTCTCGAGGACTAGCCCCGGGGAGCTGTTTTTT. J is TRBJ2-2 and V is TRBV29-1; 8 bases agree with TRBD2. The CDR3 length is 13 residues. CDR1 and CDR2 from the germline V gene are SQVTM and ANQGSEA. The V gene end was trimmed by 6 bases and the J gene end by 6 bases; junction bases not matched to a gene: 6.

V gene TRBV5-7 combines with J gene TRBJ2-1, with 8 bases fitting TRBD2. TRBV5-7 counts as an open reading frame of uncertain function. The CDR3 has 16 residues. Germline trimming cut 6 bases from V and 9 bases from J; bases unmatched to any gene: 17. The CDR3 DNA follows: TGTGCCAGCACGTCTCCGCCGGGGGGGGCGGTGGGTGAGCAGTTCTTC. Protein: CASTSPPGGAVGEQFF.